This entry lists 5 T cell receptor beta chains sequenced from one sample in a study of blood T cell repertoires in COVID-19. TCRdb keeps only in-frame clones here, not all; method: immunoSEQ multiplex PCR. The repertoire includes around 300,000 clones, around 90% of them detected once, and around 2.9% sits in the top ten. What was sequenced was PBMCs or T cells enriched from blood (not recorded which). These receptors were obtained from a woman aged 50 to 60 who had recovered from COVID-19.

The chain is built from TRBV28 and TRBJ1-5; D ambiguous. Germline V gene sequence: CDR1 MDHEN, CDR2 SYDVKM. V was shortened by 1 base and J by 3 bases, with 10 bases between the two germline ends. CDR3 length: 15 amino acids. The CDR3: CASSLYGGSNQPQHF. The CDR3 nucleotides are TGTGCCAGCAGTTTATACGGAGGGTCCAATCAGCCCCAGCATTTT.

This sequence joins TRBV2 and TRBJ1-6; D remains unclear. The CDR3 is 14 amino acids. The V and J ends lost 1 base and 6 bases respectively, with 7 bases between them. Germline CDR1 SNHLY, CDR2 FYNNEI. CDR3 region: CASSEDKINSPLHF. In nucleotides, the CDR3 is TGTGCCAGCAGTGAAGACAAGATTAATTCACCCCTCCACTTT. The variable domain in full, completed from reference TRBV2 and TRBJ1-6, reads EPEVTQTPSHQVTQMGQEVILRCVPISNHLYFYWYRQILGQKVEFLVSFYNNEISEKSEIFDDQFSVERPDGSNFTLKIRSTKLEDSAMYFCASSEDKINSPLHFGNGTRLTVT.

This chain joins TRBV27 and TRBJ2-7; tentatively, D is TRBD1 (5 bases). V shed 6 bases and J shed 2 bases, with 17 bases lying between them. This CDR3 comprises 15 residues. Germline CDR1 MNHEY, CDR2 SMNVEV (reference sequence). The chain's CDR3 is CASSQGVGPPYEQYF. CDR3 coding DNA: TGTGCCAGCAGCCAAGGGGTGGGGCCCCCCTACGAGCAGTACTTC.

CDR3 bases: TGTGCCAGTACCGCGGTTGGTGAAGCTTTCTTT. Translating it yields CASTAVGEAFF. V gene TRBV19 combines with J gene TRBJ1-1; no reliable D call. CDR1 is LNHDA and CDR2 is SQIVND in the germline V gene (reference sequence). V lost 7 bases, J lost 7 bases, and 10 bases lay in between. The CDR3 is 11 amino acids.

This clone appeared a few times. The chain combines TRBV14 with TRBJ2-7; perhaps TRBD1 as D (5 bases). CDR1 is SGHDN, CDR2 FVKESK, per germline. The V and J ends lost 4 bases and 1 base respectively, with 14 bases between them. CDR3 length: 15 residues. This CDR3 reads CASSPTGPISYEQYF. DNA of the CDR3: TGTGCCAGCAGCCCTACAGGCCCAATTTCCTACGAGCAGTACTTC.